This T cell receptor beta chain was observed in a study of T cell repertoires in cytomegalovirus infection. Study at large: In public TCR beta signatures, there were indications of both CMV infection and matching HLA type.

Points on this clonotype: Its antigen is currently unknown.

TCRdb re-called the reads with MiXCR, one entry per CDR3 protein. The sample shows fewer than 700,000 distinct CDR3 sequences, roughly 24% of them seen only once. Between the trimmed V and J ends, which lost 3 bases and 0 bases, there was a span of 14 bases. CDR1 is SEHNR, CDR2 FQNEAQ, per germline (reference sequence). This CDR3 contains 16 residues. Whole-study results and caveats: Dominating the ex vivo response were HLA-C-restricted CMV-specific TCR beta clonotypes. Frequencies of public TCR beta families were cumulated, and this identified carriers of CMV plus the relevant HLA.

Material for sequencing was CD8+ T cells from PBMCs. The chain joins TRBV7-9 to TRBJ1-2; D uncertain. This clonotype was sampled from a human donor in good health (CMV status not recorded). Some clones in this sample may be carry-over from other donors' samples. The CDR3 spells CASSFLDGGPNYGYTF. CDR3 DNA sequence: TGTGCCAGCAGCTTCTTAGACGGAGGGCCTAACTATGGCTACACCTTC.